The sample holds one count of the clone carrying this T cell receptor (beta chain). The record originates from a study of OX40 agonist ivuxolimab in advanced cancers. Looking at the study overall: Six ivuxolimab dose levels, 0.01 to 10 mg/kg, were given intravenously every 2 weeks. Dose-escalation subjects each had hepatocellular carcinoma, melanoma, renal cell or head and neck cancer.

Using immunoSEQ multiplex PCR, the repertoire was profiled, and TCRdb retains in-frame clones only, with some absent. The sample carries tens of thousands of clones, approximately 84% recorded once. The source was CD4+ or CD8+ T cells sorted from blood, collected in a trial of the OX40 agonist ivuxolimab. This TCR came from an adult with an advanced solid tumor such as melanoma, head and neck, liver or kidney cancer.

The CDR3 DNA reads as TGTGCCAGCAGCTTAGACAGGGGTCACGAGCAGTACTTC. Its protein product is CASSLDRGHEQYF. This chain uses TRBV7-9 with TRBJ2-5; 7 bases are shared with TRBD1. The last part of the DNA fits TRBJ2-7 better; the J call may be wrong. The CDR3 contains 13 residues. Germline loops: CDR1 SEHNR, CDR2 FQNEAQ (reference sequence).